This T cell receptor (beta chain) stems from a study of spatial heterogeneity in lung cancer. This clonotype was found once. Time point denoted: sample taken at primary tumor resection. The sequenced material consisted of unsorted whole RNA from tumor, nontumor lung or frozen PBMC. TCRdb recomputed calls from the 5' RACE reads with MiXCR, one row per CDR3 protein. The data show 40,000 to 45,000 distinct CDR3 sequences, with approximately 7% seen just once and around 43% held by the top ten. The CDR3 runs to 19 residues. Trimming pared 6 bases from V and 4 bases from J, leaving 33 bases between. Germline-derived CDR1 and CDR2 are DFQATT and SNEGSKA (reference sequence).

The V call is TRBV20-1, the J call TRBJ1-1, with D perhaps TRBD1 (6 bases). The sequence was obtained from a female donor with early-stage non-small cell lung cancer. The sequencing here drew on PBMCs, taken at surgery. CDR3 sequence: CSAPTTRRGNRGGRTEAFF. CDR3 bases: TGCAGTGCCCCCACAACACGCCGGGGTAACAGAGGGGGTCGCACTGAAGCTTTCTTT.